This T cell receptor (beta chain) emerged from a study of OX40 agonist ivuxolimab in advanced cancers. On the study more broadly: Enrolled patients in dose escalation had cancers that were hepatocellular carcinoma, melanoma, renal cell or head and neck cancer. Overall study findings and caveats: Fewer expanded clones were found on average in CD4+ than in CD8+ T cells. Low normalized clonal expansion also occurred in some nonresponding patients.

The table came from immunoSEQ multiplex PCR; TCRdb's copy has only in-frame clones and leaves some out. The sample contains 65,000 to 85,000 clones, around 85% of which appear only once. Worth noting for this clone: Antigen unknown.

This CDR3 is 17 amino acids long. Per the germline V gene, CDR1 is SNHLY and CDR2 is FYNNEI. V trimming: 6 bases; J trimming: 2 bases; junction bases outside the gene matches: 6. This TCR came from an adult with an advanced solid tumor such as melanoma, head and neck, liver or kidney cancer. The chain is built from TRBV2 and TRBJ2-1; TRBD2 aligns across 14 bases. The sample in question was CD4+ or CD8+ T cells sorted from blood, obtained in a trial of the OX40 agonist ivuxolimab. CDR3 in amino acids: CASREGLAGEAYNEQFF. Here the CDR3 DNA reads TGTGCCAGCAGGGAGGGACTAGCGGGGGAGGCCTACAATGAGCAGTTCTTC.